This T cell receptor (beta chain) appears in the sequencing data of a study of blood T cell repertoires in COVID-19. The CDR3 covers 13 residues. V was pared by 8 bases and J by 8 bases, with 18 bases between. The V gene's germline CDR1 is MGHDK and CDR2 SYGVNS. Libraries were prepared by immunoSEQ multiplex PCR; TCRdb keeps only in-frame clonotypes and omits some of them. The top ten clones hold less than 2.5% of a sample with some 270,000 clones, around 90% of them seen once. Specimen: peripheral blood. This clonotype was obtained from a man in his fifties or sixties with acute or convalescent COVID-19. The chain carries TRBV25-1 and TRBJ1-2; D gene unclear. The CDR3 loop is CASPPHKGGGYTF. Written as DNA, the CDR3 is TGTGCCAGCCCTCCCCACAAGGGAGGCGGCTACACCTTC.